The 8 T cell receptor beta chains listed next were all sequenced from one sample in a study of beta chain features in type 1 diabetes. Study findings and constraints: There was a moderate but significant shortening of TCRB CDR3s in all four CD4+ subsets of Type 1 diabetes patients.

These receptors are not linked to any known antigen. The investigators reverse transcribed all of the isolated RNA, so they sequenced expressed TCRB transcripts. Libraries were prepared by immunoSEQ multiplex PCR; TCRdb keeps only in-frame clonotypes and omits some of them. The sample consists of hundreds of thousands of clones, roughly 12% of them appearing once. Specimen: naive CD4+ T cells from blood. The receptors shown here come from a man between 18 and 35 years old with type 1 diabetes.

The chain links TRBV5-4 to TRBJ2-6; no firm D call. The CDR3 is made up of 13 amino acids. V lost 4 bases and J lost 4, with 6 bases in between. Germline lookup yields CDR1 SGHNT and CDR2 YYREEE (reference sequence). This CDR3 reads CASSGQGANVLTF. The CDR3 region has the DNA TGTGCCAGCAGCGGTCAAGGGGCCAACGTCCTGACTTTC.

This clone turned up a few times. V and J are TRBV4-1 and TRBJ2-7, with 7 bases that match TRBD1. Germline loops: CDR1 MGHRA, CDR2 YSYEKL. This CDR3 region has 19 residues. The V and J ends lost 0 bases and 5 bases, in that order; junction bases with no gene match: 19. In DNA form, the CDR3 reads TGCGCCAGCAGCCAAGAAAAAAGTTTCCGGGACAGTGTTCAAGACGAGCAGTACTTC. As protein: CASSQEKSFRDSVQDEQYF.

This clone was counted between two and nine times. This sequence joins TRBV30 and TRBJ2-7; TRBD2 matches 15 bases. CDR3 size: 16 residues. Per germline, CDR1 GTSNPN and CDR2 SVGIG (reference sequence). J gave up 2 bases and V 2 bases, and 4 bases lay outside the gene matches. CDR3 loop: CAWSPGLAGGTYEQYF. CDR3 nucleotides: TGTGCCTGGAGTCCGGGACTAGCGGGGGGAACCTACGAGCAGTACTTC.

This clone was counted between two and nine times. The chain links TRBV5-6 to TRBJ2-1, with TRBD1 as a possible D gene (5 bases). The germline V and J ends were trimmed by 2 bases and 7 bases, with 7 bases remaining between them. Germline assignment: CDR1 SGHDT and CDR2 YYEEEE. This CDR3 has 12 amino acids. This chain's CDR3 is CASSFDRNEQFF. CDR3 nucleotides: TGTGCCAGCAGCTTCGACAGAAATGAGCAGTTCTTC.

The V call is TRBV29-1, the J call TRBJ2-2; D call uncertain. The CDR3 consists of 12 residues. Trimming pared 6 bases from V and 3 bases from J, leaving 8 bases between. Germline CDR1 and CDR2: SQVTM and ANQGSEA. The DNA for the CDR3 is TGCAGCGTCGGGTGGTACACCGGGGAGCTGTTTTTT. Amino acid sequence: CSVGWYTGELFF.

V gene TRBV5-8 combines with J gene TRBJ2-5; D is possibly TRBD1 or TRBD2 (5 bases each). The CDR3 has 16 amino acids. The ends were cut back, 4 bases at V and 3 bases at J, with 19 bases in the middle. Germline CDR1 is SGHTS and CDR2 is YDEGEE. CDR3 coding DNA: TGTGCCAGCAGCCCGGGACCTAATCCCGGGGAAGAGACCCAGTACTTC. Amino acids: CASSPGPNPGEETQYF.

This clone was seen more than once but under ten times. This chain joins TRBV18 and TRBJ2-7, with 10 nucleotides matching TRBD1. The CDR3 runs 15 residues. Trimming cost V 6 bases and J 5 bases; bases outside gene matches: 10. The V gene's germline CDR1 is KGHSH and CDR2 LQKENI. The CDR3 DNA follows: TGTGCCAGCTCCCGCCCGCGGGGGACAGGGGACGAGCAGTACTTC. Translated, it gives CASSRPRGTGDEQYF.

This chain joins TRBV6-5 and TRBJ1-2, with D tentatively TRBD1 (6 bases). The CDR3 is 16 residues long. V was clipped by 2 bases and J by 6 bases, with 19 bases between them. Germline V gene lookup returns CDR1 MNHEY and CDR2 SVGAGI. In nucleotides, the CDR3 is TGTGCCAGCAGTTACACACAGGGTTCGGTTGAGGATGGCTACACCTTC. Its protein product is CASSYTQGSVEDGYTF.